The text below deals with one T cell receptor (beta chain). The data belong to a study of shared clonotypes between healthy human individuals. Data came from immunoSEQ multiplex PCR; TCRdb stores just in-frame clones and leaves some out. The repertoire holds around 700,000 clones, with roughly 70% as singletons. Trimming stripped 4 bases from V and 1 base from J, with 10 bases between. The germline gives CDR1 LNHDA, CDR2 SQIVND (reference sequence). This CDR3 has 14 residues. The sample taken for sequencing was memory CD4+ T cells sorted from blood. The sample's subset: CD45RA-negative fraction. The source is a woman aged 25 to 39 in good health. The rearrangement uses TRBV19 and TRBJ1-1; possibly TRBD1 for D (5 bases). The DNA for the CDR3 is TGTGCCAGTAGTAGACGACAGAGGAACACTGAAGCTTTCTTT. It specifies CASSRRQRNTEAFF.